This TCR beta chain was retrieved from a study of cytomegalovirus exposure and HLA in healthy donors. Regarding the study as a whole: It was about 150 TCR beta chains that were listed as cytomegalovirus-associated. It is likely that the observed cluster of highly shared sequence variants was a sequencing artifact. Common viral pathogens (according to a later analysis) appeared linked to several of the most significant clusters. In a later analysis, a missense DCLRE1C variant was linked to TCR beta V- and J-gene trimming.

13 Jbeta primers and 60 Vbeta primers were used for the PCR. TCRdb keeps only in-frame clones here, not all; method: immunoSEQ multiplex PCR. The data show roughly 120,000 clones, and the top ten clones hold less than 3%. This CDR3 has 13 residues. Looked up from germline, CDR1 is SSHAT and CDR2 is FNYEAQ (reference sequence). As regards this clone: Its antigen is as yet unknown. The junction and the germline gene differ at one end; a read error may be behind it.

The chain couples TRBV7-7 to TRBJ2-1, with a weak D call TRBD2 (5 bases). Sequences were obtained from PBMCs. This clonotype was sampled from a man in his thirties or forties in good health and CMV-seronegative. CDR3 sequence reads: CASSLGLDNEQFF. CDR3 in DNA: TGTGCTAGCAGCTTAGGACTGGACAATGAGCAGTTCTTC.